These 2 T cell receptor beta chains were all obtained from the same sample, sequenced in a study of cytomegalovirus exposure and HLA in healthy donors. The PCR contained 60 Vbeta and 13 Jbeta primers. The assay was immunoSEQ multiplex PCR, and TCRdb's table has in-frame clones only and misses some. The sample shows some 170,000 clones, roughly four fifths of them seen only once. Sequencing input: PBMCs. These receptors were obtained from a man aged 45-65 years in good health and CMV-seropositive.

The rearrangement joins TRBV30 to TRBJ1-5; D may be TRBD1 (6 bases). The V end lost 4 bases, the J end lost 11 bases, and 18 bases lay between the germline ends. CDR3 length: 13 residues. Germline values: CDR1 GTSNPN, CDR2 SVGIG (reference sequence). This CDR3 reads CAWTGGGGRAQHF. For the CDR3, the DNA is TGTGCCTGGACTGGGGGCGGAGGGAGGGCCCAGCATTTT.

This clone is a singleton in its sample. The V and J genes are TRBV19 and TRBJ2-3; D may be TRBD2 (6 bases). In germline, CDR1 is LNHDA, CDR2 SQIVND (reference sequence). CDR3 length: 13 amino acids. The V end was cut by 11 bases, the J end by 2 bases, with 14 bases between. For the CDR3, the DNA is TGTGCCTCTTCGGGAGCTACCACAGATACGCAGTATTTT. Translating gives CASSGATTDTQYF.